These T cell receptor beta chains were read from a single sample in a study of early T cells in non-severe SARS-CoV-2 infection. TCRdb reanalysed the 5' RACE reads using MiXCR and keeps one entry per CDR3 protein. The data contain approximately 83,000 distinct CDR3 sequences, 11% to 15% of them singletons. Material: whole blood. The receptors were gathered from an adult who was a healthcare worker with PCR-confirmed SARS-CoV-2 infection or an uninfected control (not recorded which). The CDR3 runs from the conserved cysteine through the conserved F or W. The D gene is left open where the match is weak. For some rows the clone size is stated as once, few or many, or as a class when expanded; others skip it.

abundance	j_gene	d_gene	v_gene	CDR3nt	CDR3aa
few	TRBJ1-2	-	TRBV12-3/TRBV12-4	TGTGCGAGCGGGAGTTACCCCTATGGCTACACCTTC	CASGSYPYGYTF
-	TRBJ1-1	-	TRBV29-1	TGCAGCGTTGAGGTCGGGGGAAGCACTGAAGCTTTCTTT	CSVEVGGSTEAFF
many	TRBJ2-1	-	TRBV3-1	TGTGCCAGCAGCCAACTTGACCAGGGTTCCTACAATGAGCAGTTCTTC	CASSQLDQGSYNEQFF
few	TRBJ2-1	-	TRBV11-3	TGTGCCAGCAGCCCGGGGGGCGGGTACAATGAGCAGTTCTTC	CASSPGGGYNEQFF
few	TRBJ2-5	TRBD2	TRBV6-1	TGTGCCAGCAGTGAAGGGAGCGGGAACCAAGAGACCCAGTACTTC	CASSEGSGNQETQYF
few	TRBJ1-4	-	TRBV7-9	TGTGCCAGCGGGGCTGGGGGTTACGATGAAAAACTGTTTTTT	CASGAGGYDEKLFF
few	TRBJ1-1	-	TRBV7-3	TGTGCCAGCAGACTACAGGGAGGGAGCACTGAAGCTTTCTTT	CASRLQGGSTEAFF
few	TRBJ1-1	-	TRBV10-2	TGCGCCAGCAGTGATCAGGGTGACACTGAAGCTTTCTTT	CASSDQGDTEAFF
few	TRBJ2-1	-	TRBV20-1	TGCAGTGCCGGACGCAGCTACAATGAGCAGTTCTTC	CSAGRSYNEQFF
-	TRBJ2-1	TRBD1	TRBV5-6	TGTGCCAGCCGAAACAGGGGATACAATGAGCAGTTCTTC	CASRNRGYNEQFF
-	TRBJ2-3	-	TRBV7-2	TGTGCCAGCGCCAGGGAGTACACAGATACGCAGTATTTT	CASAREYTDTQYF
-	TRBJ1-1	TRBD1	TRBV2	TGTGCCAGCAGAGCCACAGGGGGCCACACTGAAGCTTTCTTT	CASRATGGHTEAFF
-	TRBJ2-6	-	TRBV30	TGTGCCTGGAGTGTTGGGGGCTCTGGGGCCAACGTCCTGACTTTC	CAWSVGGSGANVLTF
many	TRBJ2-1	-	TRBV20-1	TGCAGTGCTACCCTCGTTCTCAATGAGCAGTTCTTC	CSATLVLNEQFF
-	TRBJ1-5	TRBD1	TRBV4-1	TGCGCCAGCAGCCAAACAGGGGGCAGTCAGCCCCAGCATTTT	CASSQTGGSQPQHF
many	TRBJ2-7	-	TRBV29-1	TGCAGCGTTGTGGCGGATTCCTACGAGCAGTACTTC	CSVVADSYEQYF
few	TRBJ1-1	TRBD1	TRBV29-1	TGCAGCGTGCGACAGGGTGCTGGGACTGAAGCTTTCTTT	CSVRQGAGTEAFF
few	TRBJ1-3	-	TRBV14	TGTGCCAGCAGCCTTAACGGGTTCCCCTCTGGAAACACCATATATTTT	CASSLNGFPSGNTIYF
few	TRBJ2-5	TRBD1	TRBV2	TGTGCCAGCAGTGAACTGACAGGGACCCAAGAGACCCAGTACTTC	CASSELTGTQETQYF
many	TRBJ1-6	-	TRBV7-6	TGTGCCAGCAGCTTAGGTTTGGGGGATTCACCCCTCCACTTT	CASSLGLGDSPLHF
-	TRBJ2-1	-	TRBV12-3/TRBV12-4	TGTGCCAGTACCTCCGGGACTTACAATGAGCAGTTCTTC	CASTSGTYNEQFF
few	TRBJ2-1	-	TRBV20-1	TGCAGTGCTAGCGGGCAGAACAATGAGCAGTTCTTC	CSASGQNNEQFF
-	TRBJ2-5	TRBD2	TRBV20-1	TGCAGTGCTACCTACCTAGCGGGGGCCCAAGAGACCCAGTACTTC	CSATYLAGAQETQYF
many	TRBJ2-7	TRBD1	TRBV20-1	TGCAGTGCTCAACACACCACAACAGGGGTTCCCTACGAGCAGTACTTC	CSAQHTTTGVPYEQYF
-	TRBJ2-2	TRBD1	TRBV18	TGTGCCAGCTCACCACCGATGACAGGGGCGTCAGGCACCGGGGAGCTGTTTTTT	CASSPPMTGASGTGELFF
-	TRBJ2-6	-	TRBV7-9	TGTGCCAGCAGCTATCCAACCAGCTCTGGGGCCAACGTCCTGACTTTC	CASSYPTSSGANVLTF
-	TRBJ1-5	-	TRBV29-1	TGCAGCGTTGAAGGGGGGCCTAATCAGCCCCAGCATTTT	CSVEGGPNQPQHF
-	TRBJ1-2	-	TRBV20-1	TGCAGTGCTAGACCCACTACTAACTATGGCTACACCTTC	CSARPTTNYGYTF
few	TRBJ2-7	TRBD2	TRBV6-5	TGTGCCAGCAGCAATAGCGGGGGGGCCGTCGAGCAGTACTTC	CASSNSGGAVEQYF
many	TRBJ1-2	TRBD1	TRBV4-2	TGTGCCAGCAGCCAAGATCCGGACAGGGCTGGCTACACCTTC	CASSQDPDRAGYTF
-	TRBJ2-5	TRBD2	TRBV29-1	TGCAGCGTTGCTCTGGCGGGGGGGCGAGAGACCCAGTACTTC	CSVALAGGRETQYF
-	TRBJ2-7	-	TRBV6-5	TGTGCCAGCAGTTACTCGAGGGTGACACTCTACGAGCAGTACTTC	CASSYSRVTLYEQYF
-	TRBJ1-1	TRBD1	TRBV27	TGTGCCAGCAGTTTACAGGGGGCGCCTGAAGCTTTCTTT	CASSLQGAPEAFF
-	TRBJ1-5	-	TRBV7-9	TGTGCCAGCAGCAAGGACCCAAGCTTGCCCCAGCATTTT	CASSKDPSLPQHF
many	TRBJ2-7	-	TRBV3-1	TGTGCCAGCAGCCTCAGACCGACAGACTCCTACGAGCAGTACTTC	CASSLRPTDSYEQYF
-	TRBJ2-4	-	TRBV28	TGTGCCAGCGAGGCGGGGCGCAAAAACATTCAGTACTTC	CASEAGRKNIQYF
many	TRBJ2-7	TRBD1	TRBV29-1	TGCAGCGTCGGGACAGGCAACTACGAGCAGTACTTC	CSVGTGNYEQYF
-	TRBJ2-1	-	TRBV14	TGTGCCAGCAGCCAAGATCCCTATGGGCAGTTCTTC	CASSQDPYGQFF
many	TRBJ1-5	-	TRBV18	TGTGCCAGCTCACCCAATAATCAGCCCCAGCATTTT	CASSPNNQPQHF
few	TRBJ1-4	-	TRBV28	TGTGCCAGCAGTACGGACGGGTTTAATGAAAAACTGTTTTTT	CASSTDGFNEKLFF
many	TRBJ2-1	-	TRBV7-8	TGTGCCAGCAGCTTAGGAAATGAGCAGTTCTTC	CASSLGNEQFF
many	TRBJ1-2	-	TRBV6-5	TGTGCCAGCAGCTTCAACAGGGATGGCTACACCTTC	CASSFNRDGYTF
-	TRBJ2-1	TRBD2	TRBV3-1	TGTGCCAGCAGCCAAGCTAGCGGGGGGGCCTATGAGCAGTTCTTC	CASSQASGGAYEQFF
-	TRBJ2-5	-	TRBV12-3/TRBV12-4	TGTGCCAGCAGTTTTTCGGAGACCCAGTACTTC	CASSFSETQYF
few	TRBJ2-3	TRBD2	TRBV5-4	TGTGCCAGCAGCTTGGCCGGAAGCGGGGGGTCCTTTGGCACAGATACGCAGTATTTT	CASSLAGSGGSFGTDTQYF
few	TRBJ2-2	-	TRBV7-9	TGTGCCAGCAGCCCCCCCCGGGGGACGGTGAAGAACACCGGGGAGCTGTTTTTT	CASSPPRGTVKNTGELFF
many	TRBJ1-1	-	TRBV7-9	TGTGCCAGCAGCCCGGAGACGATTGAAGCTTTCTTT	CASSPETIEAFF